This T cell receptor beta chain was profiled in a study of cytomegalovirus exposure and HLA in healthy donors. On this clone: Its antigen is unknown.

The germline CDR1 and CDR2 sequences are SQVTM and ANQGSEA. The CDR3 length is 15 residues. Trimming took 2 bases from V and 4 from J, leaving 17 bases between them. Primers: 60 Vbeta forward and 13 Jbeta reverse. Profiling relied on immunoSEQ multiplex PCR, and the TCRdb table lists in-frame clones only, not all of them. The sample consists of tens of thousands of clones, around 77% of them appearing once. Study observations and caveats: A missense DCLRE1C variant was associated with V- and J-gene trimming of TCR beta chains in a later analysis, and an independent cohort replicated the association. A later analysis showed that HLA-associated TCR beta chains had undergone more clonal expansion than equally common others.

The sequenced sample was PBMCs. The V and J genes are TRBV29-1 and TRBJ1-1; a possible D gene is TRBD1 (6 bases). This TCR came from a woman aged 40 to 49 in good health and CMV-seropositive. As DNA, the CDR3 is TGCAGCGTTGAACCCCCAGGGGCGCTTGTCACTGAAGCTTTCTTT. This translates into CSVEPPGALVTEAFF.